These T cell receptor beta chains were read from a single sample in a study of tumor-infiltrating lymphocytes in oesophageal squamous cell carcinoma. One entry per CDR3 protein results from TCRdb running MiXCR on the PCR reads. This table has about 20,000 distinct CDR3 sequences, 42% appearing once. The sequenced sample consisted of normal esophageal tissue next to the tumor. The source of these receptors is a female donor with esophageal squamous cell carcinoma. Each CDR3 is given with its conserved first and last residue. D genes are given only for firm matches. Clone size is not always given. Where it is, it says once, few, many or a class for expanded clones.

V: TRBV24-1; size: medium-sized; D: TRBD1; J: TRBJ2-5; DNA: TGTGCCACCAGTGGGCCAGGGGGTACCCAGTACTTC; CDR3: CATSGPGGTQYF
V: TRBV4-2; size: many; D: NA; J: TRBJ1-2; DNA: TGTGCCAGCAGCCAAGATTTACAAATTCAGGTATTCGATGGCTACACCTTC; CDR3: CASSQDLQIQVFDGYTF
V: TRBV10-2; size: many; D: TRBD2; J: TRBJ2-1; DNA: TGCGCCACCTTGGACAGGGGGAAGACTAGCGGGAGGGCCAATGAGCAGTTCTTC; CDR3: CATLDRGKTSGRANEQFF
V: TRBV5-1; size: NA; D: NA; J: TRBJ1-2; DNA: TGCGCCAGCAGGGAAAGCAGGGGAGTTCGGGGCTACACCTTC; CDR3: CASRESRGVRGYTF
V: TRBV11-2; size: NA; D: TRBD1; J: TRBJ2-3; DNA: TGTGCCTGTAGACAGGGTTCTACAGATACGCAGTATTTT; CDR3: CACRQGSTDTQYF
V: TRBV7-6; size: NA; D: TRBD1; J: TRBJ2-2; DNA: TGTGCCAGCAGCTTAATGCGCGGAGACAGGGCCCACACCGGGGAGCTGTTTTTT; CDR3: CASSLMRGDRAHTGELFF
V: TRBV6-1; size: many; D: NA; J: TRBJ1-6; DNA: TGTGCCAGCAGCCGCCGACAGACCAGTGACTATAATTCACCCCTCCACTTT; CDR3: CASSRRQTSDYNSPLHF
V: TRBV7-6; size: NA; D: TRBD2; J: TRBJ2-3; DNA: TGTGCCAGCAGCCGTGGGGCTAGCGGGAGGCCTAGCACAGATACGCAGTATTTT; CDR3: CASSRGASGRPSTDTQYF
V: TRBV6-5; size: once; D: TRBD2; J: TRBJ2-7; DNA: TGTGCCAGCAGTGAACTTCTATCTGCGGGAGGCTCCTACGAGCAGTACTTC; CDR3: CASSELLSAGGSYEQYF
V: TRBV7-2; size: medium-sized; D: NA; J: TRBJ1-2; DNA: TGTGCCAGCAGCTCTCAAAGCGGGAGGAGTGGCTACACCTTC; CDR3: CASSSQSGRSGYTF
V: TRBV10-3; size: many; D: NA; J: TRBJ1-5; DNA: TGTGCCATCAGTGAGTCGGAGGATAGCAATCAGCCCCAGCATTTT; CDR3: CAISESEDSNQPQHF
V: TRBV12-3/TRBV12-4; size: once; D: TRBD1; J: TRBJ1-1; DNA: TGTGCCAGCAGAAACAGGGGCGTGAACACTGAAGCTTTCTTT; CDR3: CASRNRGVNTEAFF
V: TRBV7-9; size: many; D: TRBD1; J: TRBJ1-2; DNA: TGTGCCAGCAGCTTAGACGGGACAGTGTATGGCTACACCTTC; CDR3: CASSLDGTVYGYTF
V: TRBV7-2; size: NA; D: TRBD2; J: TRBJ2-1; DNA: TGTGCCAGCAGCTTAGCGCATCAGCGGGGGTTTGAGCAGTTCTTC; CDR3: CASSLAHQRGFEQFF
V: TRBV7-8; size: NA; D: TRBD1; J: TRBJ2-5; DNA: TGTGCCAGCAGCTTACTGACAGGGGGGAAACTGTACTTC; CDR3: CASSLLTGGKLYF
V: TRBV14; size: NA; D: NA; J: TRBJ1-2; DNA: TGTGCCAGCAGCCCCCCCGAGGACGCCAATATTTGGGAAGGAGGCTACACCTTC; CDR3: CASSPPEDANIWEGGYTF
V: TRBV5-1; size: NA; D: NA; J: TRBJ2-1; DNA: TGCGCCAGCAGCTTGGCGCTGATCGAGGCTGAGCAGTTCTTC; CDR3: CASSLALIEAEQFF
V: TRBV6-2/TRBV6-3; size: few; D: NA; J: TRBJ2-4; DNA: TGTGCCAGTGCTAAGCAAGCGGAAAACATTCAGTACTTC; CDR3: CASAKQAENIQYF
V: TRBV7-2; size: NA; D: TRBD2; J: TRBJ2-1; DNA: TGTGCCAGCAGCTTAGTAGCGGGGGGGCCTAGGGAGCAGTTCTTC; CDR3: CASSLVAGGPREQFF
V: TRBV7-2; size: NA; D: NA; J: TRBJ1-1; DNA: TGTGCCAGCAGCTTAGCCGCAGGACAGTCGGGAGCTTTCTTT; CDR3: CASSLAAGQSGAFF
V: TRBV6-6; size: medium-sized; D: TRBD1; J: TRBJ2-7; DNA: TGTGCCAGCAGTTACGGGACAGGGGCCTACGAGCAGTACTTC; CDR3: CASSYGTGAYEQYF
V: TRBV7-2; size: NA; D: NA; J: TRBJ1-2; DNA: TGTGCCAGCAGCCGACCCGGGACGGGTGGCTACACCTTC; CDR3: CASSRPGTGGYTF
V: TRBV7-2; size: NA; D: NA; J: TRBJ1-2; DNA: TGTGCCAGCAGCTTAAGTGGGGGATTGTCTAACTATGGCTACACCTTC; CDR3: CASSLSGGLSNYGYTF
V: TRBV7-2; size: NA; D: NA; J: TRBJ2-7; DNA: TGTGCCAGCAGCCCAGGGGTAGGACTAGCCTACGAGCAGTACTTC; CDR3: CASSPGVGLAYEQYF
V: TRBV7-2; size: NA; D: TRBD2; J: TRBJ2-3; DNA: TGTGCCAGCAGCCCGAATACTAGCGGGAGGGATACGCAGTATTTT; CDR3: CASSPNTSGRDTQYF
V: TRBV2; size: few; D: NA; J: TRBJ1-3; DNA: TGTGCCAGCATGGCAGGACACTCTGGAAACACCATATATTTT; CDR3: CASMAGHSGNTIYF
V: TRBV7-2; size: many; D: TRBD2; J: TRBJ2-5; DNA: TGTGCCAGCAGAATAGCGGGGGGGGGAGAGACCCAGTACTTC; CDR3: CASRIAGGGETQYF
V: TRBV12-3/TRBV12-4; size: many; D: NA; J: TRBJ2-7; DNA: TGTGCCAGCAGTTTATTGGACACCCCGTACTTC; CDR3: CASSLLDTPYF
V: TRBV28; size: many; D: NA; J: TRBJ2-1; DNA: TGTGCCAGCAGTTTAGGAGGGAGCACCTACAATGAGCAGTTCTTC; CDR3: CASSLGGSTYNEQFF
V: TRBV28; size: NA; D: NA; J: TRBJ1-2; DNA: TGTGCCAGCAGTCCTGACAGCGCTGGGTATGGCTACACCTTC; CDR3: CASSPDSAGYGYTF
V: TRBV7-4; size: NA; D: NA; J: TRBJ2-5; DNA: TGTGCCAGCAGCTTAGTAAGGGGGGGACAGCAAGAGACCCAGTACTTC; CDR3: CASSLVRGGQQETQYF
V: TRBV27; size: NA; D: NA; J: TRBJ1-1; DNA: NA; CDR3: CASSFSQGHEQFFGPGNTEAFF
V: TRBV6-1; size: NA; D: TRBD1; J: TRBJ2-1; DNA: TGTGCCAGCAGGAGGACAGGGTTCGAGTTCAATGAGCAGTTCTTC; CDR3: CASRRTGFEFNEQFF
V: TRBV7-8; size: NA; D: TRBD1; J: TRBJ2-3; DNA: TGTGCCAGCGTGACAGGGTTTACAGATACGCAGTATTTT; CDR3: CASVTGFTDTQYF
V: TRBV7-6; size: medium-sized; D: NA; J: TRBJ2-5; DNA: TGTGCCAGCAGCTGGGGTAGGCAAGAGACCCAGTACTTC; CDR3: CASSWGRQETQYF
V: TRBV7-3; size: NA; D: NA; J: TRBJ2-7; DNA: TGTGCCAGCAGCTTAGCCACAGGGACCTACGAGCAGTACTTC; CDR3: CASSLATGTYEQYF
V: TRBV11-2; size: NA; D: NA; J: TRBJ2-3; DNA: TGTGCCAGCAGCTTAGAGGGGGCGATAGATACGCAGTATTTT; CDR3: CASSLEGAIDTQYF
V: TRBV6-4; size: many; D: TRBD2; J: TRBJ2-5; DNA: TGTGCCAGCACCCCACGGACTAGCGGGAGAGAGACCCAGTACTTC; CDR3: CASTPRTSGRETQYF